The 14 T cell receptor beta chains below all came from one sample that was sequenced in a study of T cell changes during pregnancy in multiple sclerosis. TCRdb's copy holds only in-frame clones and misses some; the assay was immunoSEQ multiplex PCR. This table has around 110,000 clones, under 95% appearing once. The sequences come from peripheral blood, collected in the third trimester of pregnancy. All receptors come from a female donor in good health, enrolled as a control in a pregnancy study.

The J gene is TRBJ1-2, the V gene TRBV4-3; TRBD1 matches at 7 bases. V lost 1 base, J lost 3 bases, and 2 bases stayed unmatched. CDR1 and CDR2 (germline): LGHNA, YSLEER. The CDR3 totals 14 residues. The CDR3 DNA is TGCGCCAGCAGCCAAGCTACAGGGGACTATGGCTACACCTTC. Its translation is CASSQATGDYGYTF.

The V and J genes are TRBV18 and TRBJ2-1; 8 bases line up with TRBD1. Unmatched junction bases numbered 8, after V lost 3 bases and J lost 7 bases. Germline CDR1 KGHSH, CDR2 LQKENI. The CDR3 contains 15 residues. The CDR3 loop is CASSPRQGSSNEQFF. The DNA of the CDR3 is TGTGCCAGCTCACCGAGACAGGGGTCATCAAATGAGCAGTTCTTC.

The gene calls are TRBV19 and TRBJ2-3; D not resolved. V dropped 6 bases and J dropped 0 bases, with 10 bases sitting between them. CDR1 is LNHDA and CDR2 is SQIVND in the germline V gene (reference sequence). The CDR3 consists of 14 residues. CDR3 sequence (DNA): TGTGCCAGTAGCCCGACTGGCAGCACAGATACGCAGTATTTT. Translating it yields CASSPTGSTDTQYF. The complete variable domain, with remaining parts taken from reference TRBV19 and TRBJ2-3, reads DGGITQSPKYLFRKEGQNVTLSCEQNLNHDAMYWYRQDPGQGLRLIYYSQIVNDFQKGDIAEGYSVSREKKESFPLTVTSAQKNPTAFYLCASSPTGSTDTQYFGPGTRLTVL.

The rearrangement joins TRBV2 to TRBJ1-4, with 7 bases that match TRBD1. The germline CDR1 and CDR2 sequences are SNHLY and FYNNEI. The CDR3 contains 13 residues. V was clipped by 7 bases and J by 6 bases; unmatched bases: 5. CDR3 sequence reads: CASTWQGDEKLFF. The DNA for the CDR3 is TGTGCCAGCACTTGGCAGGGGGATGAAAAACTGTTTTTT.

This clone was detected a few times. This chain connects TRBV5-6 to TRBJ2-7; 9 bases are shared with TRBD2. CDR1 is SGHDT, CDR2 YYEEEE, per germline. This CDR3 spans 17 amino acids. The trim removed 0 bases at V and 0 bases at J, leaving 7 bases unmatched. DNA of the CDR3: TGTGCCAGCAGCTTGGTAATAGCGGGGGCCTCCTCCTACGAGCAGTACTTC. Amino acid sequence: CASSLVIAGASSYEQYF. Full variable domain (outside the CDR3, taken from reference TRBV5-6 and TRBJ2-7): DAGVTQSPTHLIKTRGQQVTLRCSPKSGHDTVSWYQQALGQGPQFIFQYYEEEERQRGNFPDRFSGHQFPNYSSELNVNALLLGDSALYLCASSLVIAGASSYEQYFGPGTRLTVT.

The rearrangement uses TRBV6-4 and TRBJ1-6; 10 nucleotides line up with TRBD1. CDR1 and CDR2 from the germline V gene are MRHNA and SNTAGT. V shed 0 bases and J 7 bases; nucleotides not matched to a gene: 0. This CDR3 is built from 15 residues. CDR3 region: CASSDSTGGNSPLHF. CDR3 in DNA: TGTGCCAGCAGTGACTCGACAGGGGGCAATTCACCCCTCCACTTT.

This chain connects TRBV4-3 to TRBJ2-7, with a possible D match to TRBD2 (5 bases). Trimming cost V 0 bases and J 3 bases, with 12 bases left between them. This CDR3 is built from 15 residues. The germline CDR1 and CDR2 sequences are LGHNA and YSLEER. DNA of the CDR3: TGCGCCAGCAGCCAAGATCGGACGGGATTCTACGAGCAGTACTTC. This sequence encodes CASSQDRTGFYEQYF.

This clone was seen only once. The CDR3 loop reads CSAGGNYGYTF. The CDR3 DNA reads TGCAGCGCAGGGGGTAACTATGGCTACACCTTC. V gene TRBV29-1 combines with J gene TRBJ1-2; TRBD1 aligns across 7 bases. V trimming: 7 bases; J trimming: 1 base; junction bases outside the gene matches: 0. CDR3 length equals 11 residues. Germline loops: CDR1 SQVTM, CDR2 ANQGSEA.

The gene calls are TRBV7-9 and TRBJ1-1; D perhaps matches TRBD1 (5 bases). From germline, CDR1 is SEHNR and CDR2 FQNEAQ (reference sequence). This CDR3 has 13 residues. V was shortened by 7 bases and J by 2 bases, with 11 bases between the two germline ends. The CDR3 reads CASTQGLNTEAFF. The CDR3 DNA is TGTGCCAGCACCCAGGGCCTTAACACTGAAGCTTTCTTT.

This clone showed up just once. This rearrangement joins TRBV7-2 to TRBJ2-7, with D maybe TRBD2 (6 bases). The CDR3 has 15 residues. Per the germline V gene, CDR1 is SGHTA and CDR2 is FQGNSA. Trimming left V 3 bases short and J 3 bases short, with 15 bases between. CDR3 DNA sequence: TGTGCCAGCAGCTTGGAGGGAATGGCTCTCTACGAGCAGTACTTC. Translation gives CASSLEGMALYEQYF.

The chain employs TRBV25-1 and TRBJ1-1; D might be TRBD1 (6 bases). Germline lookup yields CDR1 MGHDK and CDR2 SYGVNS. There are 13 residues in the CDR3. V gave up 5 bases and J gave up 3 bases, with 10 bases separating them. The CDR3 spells CASSTRQDTEAFF. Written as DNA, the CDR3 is TGTGCCAGCAGTACTCGACAGGACACTGAAGCTTTCTTT.

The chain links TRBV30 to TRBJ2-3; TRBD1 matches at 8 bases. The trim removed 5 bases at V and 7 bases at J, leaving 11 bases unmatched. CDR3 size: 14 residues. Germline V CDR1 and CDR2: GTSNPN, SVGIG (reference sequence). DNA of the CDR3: TGTGCCTGGGGACAGGGAGTGCCGGGGAATACGCAGTATTTT. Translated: CAWGQGVPGNTQYF.

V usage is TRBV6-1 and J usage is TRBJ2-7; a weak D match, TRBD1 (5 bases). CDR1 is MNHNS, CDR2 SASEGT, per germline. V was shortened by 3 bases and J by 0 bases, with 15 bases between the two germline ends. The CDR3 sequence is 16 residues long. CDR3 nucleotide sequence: TGTGCCAGCAGTGACCACCCGACAGAGAACTCCTACGAGCAGTACTTC. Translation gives CASSDHPTENSYEQYF.

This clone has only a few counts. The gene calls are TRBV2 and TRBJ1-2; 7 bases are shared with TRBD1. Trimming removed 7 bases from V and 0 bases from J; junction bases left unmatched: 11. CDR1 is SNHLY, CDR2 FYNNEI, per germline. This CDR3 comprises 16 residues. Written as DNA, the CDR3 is TGTGCCAGCACTCCGGGACAGCCTATAGCTAACTATGGCTACACCTTC. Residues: CASTPGQPIANYGYTF. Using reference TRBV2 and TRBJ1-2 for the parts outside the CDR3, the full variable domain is EPEVTQTPSHQVTQMGQEVILRCVPISNHLYFYWYRQILGQKVEFLVSFYNNEISEKSEIFDDQFSVERPDGSNFTLKIRSTKLEDSAMYFCASTPGQPIANYGYTFGSGTRLTVV.